These 19 T cell receptor beta chains came from one sample sequenced in a study of blood T cell repertoires in COVID-19. Repertoires were generated with immunoSEQ multiplex PCR, while TCRdb's copy carries only in-frame clones and drops some. This sample has over 200,000 clones, with 80% to 90% found just once. Material for sequencing was peripheral blood. Receptor source: a middle-aged man with active or convalescent COVID-19.

The chain uses TRBV19 and TRBJ1-5; D unclear. In germline, CDR1 is LNHDA, CDR2 SQIVND (reference sequence). CDR3 size: 14 residues. V lost 6 bases and J lost 2, with 11 bases in between. The CDR3 spells CASSGREGNQPQHF. The CDR3, as DNA: TGTGCCAGTAGCGGCAGAGAGGGCAATCAGCCCCAGCATTTT. Drawing the rest from reference TRBV19 and TRBJ1-5, the complete variable domain is DGGITQSPKYLFRKEGQNVTLSCEQNLNHDAMYWYRQDPGQGLRLIYYSQIVNDFQKGDIAEGYSVSREKKESFPLTVTSAQKNPTAFYLCASSGREGNQPQHFGDGTRLSIL.

CDR3 nucleotide sequence: TGCAGCGTTGTGACAGGGGGGCTAGCTTTCTTT. This codes for CSVVTGGLAFF. The rearrangement uses TRBV29-1 and TRBJ1-1; TRBD1 agrees at 9 bases. This CDR3 is built from 11 residues. Germline V gene lookup returns CDR1 SQVTM and CDR2 ANQGSEA. Trimming took 4 bases from V and 10 from J; bases not matched to a gene: 4.

The J gene is TRBJ2-1, the V gene TRBV5-5; 9 nucleotides align to TRBD1. Germline assignment: CDR1 SGHKS and CDR2 YYEKEE (reference sequence). This CDR3 is 14 amino acids long. The V gene end was trimmed by 4 bases and the J gene end by 9 bases; junction bases not matched to a gene: 8. CDR3 nucleotide sequence: TGTGCCAGCAGCCCGGGACAGGGTAATGGTGAGCAGTTCTTC. Its protein is CASSPGQGNGEQFF.

The gene calls are TRBV5-1 and TRBJ1-1, with 10 bases fitting TRBD1. CDR3 length equals 15 residues. Germline loops: CDR1 SGHRS, CDR2 YFSETQ. V dropped 4 bases and J dropped 4; count of bases not matched to a gene: 7. CDR3 amino acids: CASSPSGQGFTEAFF. The CDR3 DNA reads as TGCGCCAGCAGCCCTTCGGGACAGGGGTTCACTGAAGCTTTCTTT.

The V gene is TRBV7-9, the J gene TRBJ2-2; possible D gene TRBD1, 6 bases. Germline loops: CDR1 SEHNR, CDR2 FQNEAQ (reference sequence). This CDR3 spans 15 amino acids. Trimming shortened V by 4 bases and J by 2 bases, and 11 bases separated the two germline ends. The CDR3 DNA sequence: TGTGCCAGCAGCTACGGGACAACCAACACCGGGGAGCTGTTTTTT. Protein product: CASSYGTTNTGELFF.

The chain uses TRBV6-6 and TRBJ1-5; the D is unclear. The CDR3 spans 14 residues. Germline V gene lookup returns CDR1 MNHNY and CDR2 SVGAGI (reference sequence). V gave up 1 base and J gave up 4 bases, with 8 bases separating them. The DNA for the CDR3 is TGTGCCAGCAGTTACTTCGGGAATAATCAGCCCCAGCATTTT. It specifies CASSYFGNNQPQHF.

This chain's CDR3 is CASSSRGLAYEQYF. The CDR3 coding sequence is TGTGCCAGCAGCTCTCGCGGACTAGCCTACGAGCAGTACTTC. The V gene is TRBV27, the J gene TRBJ2-7; TRBD2 agrees at 7 bases. Germline V gene data show CDR1 as MNHEY and CDR2 as SMNVEV (reference sequence). The CDR3 sequence is 14 residues long. V lost 6 bases, J lost 2 bases, and 7 bases stayed unmatched.

The gene calls are TRBV7-9 and TRBJ1-4; 7 positions match TRBD1. Per the germline V gene, CDR1 is SEHNR and CDR2 is FQNEAQ (reference sequence). CDR3 length: 15 amino acids. Losses at the gene ends were 5 bases for V and 5 bases for J; bases not matched to a gene: 8. The CDR3 coding sequence is TGTGCCAGCAGCCATCCGGGACAGACAAATGAAAAACTGTTTTTT. It yields the protein CASSHPGQTNEKLFF.

This chain links TRBV5-1 with TRBJ1-1, with TRBD1 matching 10 bases. The CDR3 contains 15 residues. Germline loops: CDR1 SGHRS, CDR2 YFSETQ. Losses at the gene ends were 4 bases for V and 12 bases for J; bases not matched to a gene: 15. The CDR3 spells CASSPSVPGQGKTFF. CDR3 nucleotides: TGCGCCAGCAGCCCTTCGGTCCCGGGACAGGGGAAAACTTTCTTT. Combining the CDR3 with reference TRBV5-1 and TRBJ1-1 gives the whole variable domain KAGVTQTPRYLIKTRGQQVTLSCSPISGHRSVSWYQQTPGQGLQFLFEYFSETQRNKGNFPGRFSGRQFSNSRSEMNVSTLELGDSALYLCASSPSVPGQGKTFFGQGTRLTVV.

The rearrangement joins TRBV9 to TRBJ2-3; the match to TRBD2 covers 12 bases. Losses at the gene ends were 3 bases for V and 6 bases for J; bases not matched to a gene: 8. This CDR3 contains 16 residues. Germline CDR1 and CDR2: SGDLS and YYNGEE. The CDR3: CASSATLAGGPDTQYF. In DNA, the CDR3 is TGTGCCAGCAGCGCCACCCTAGCGGGAGGGCCCGATACGCAGTATTTT.

The genes are TRBV5-1 and TRBJ1-4; weak D call: TRBD1 (6 bases). This CDR3 has 15 residues. V was shortened by 0 bases and J by 6 bases, with 12 bases between the two germline ends. CDR1 is SGHRS, CDR2 YFSETQ, per germline. The CDR3 DNA sequence: TGCGCCAGCAGCTTGGGGCCAGGGGTGGATGAAAAACTGTTTTTT. It translates to CASSLGPGVDEKLFF.

V usage is TRBV21-1 and J usage is TRBJ2-3; the table assigns TRBD2, which was not confirmed against the DNA. TRBV21-1 is assigned pseudogene status. The CDR3 extends over 14 amino acids. CDR3 residues: CASSKHPSEDTQYF. CDR3 nucleotides: TGTGCCAGCAGCAAACACCCTAGCGAGGATACGCAGTATTTT.

This chain connects TRBV2 to TRBJ2-7; a weak D match, TRBD2 (5 bases). Germline-derived CDR1 and CDR2 are SNHLY and FYNNEI. Trimming left V 4 bases short and J 2 bases short, with 12 bases between. The CDR3 extends over 14 amino acids. The CDR3 DNA sequence: TGTGCCAGCAGTGCCGGGGAGAGCACCTACGAGCAGTACTTC. Translating gives CASSAGESTYEQYF. Full variable domain (outside the CDR3, taken from reference TRBV2 and TRBJ2-7): EPEVTQTPSHQVTQMGQEVILRCVPISNHLYFYWYRQILGQKVEFLVSFYNNEISEKSEIFDDQFSVERPDGSNFTLKIRSTKLEDSAMYFCASSAGESTYEQYFGPGTRLTVT.

V usage is TRBV18 and J usage is TRBJ2-1, with D tentatively TRBD2 (5 bases). Trimming stripped 3 bases from V and 7 bases from J, with 10 bases between. The CDR3 loop spans 13 amino acids. Germline V lookup: CDR1 KGHSH, CDR2 LQKENI. The CDR3: CASSPLRENEQFF. CDR3 in DNA: TGTGCCAGCTCACCTTTGAGGGAAAATGAGCAGTTCTTC.

The chain has TRBV30 and TRBJ1-1, with TRBD1 matching 7 bases. V lost 0 bases and J lost 4; bases outside the gene matches: 8. CDR1 and CDR2 (germline): GTSNPN, SVGIG (reference sequence). This CDR3 spans 15 amino acids. The CDR3: CAWSVGDSGATEAFF. The CDR3 nucleotides are TGTGCCTGGAGTGTAGGGGACAGTGGAGCCACTGAAGCTTTCTTT.

The rearrangement uses TRBV20-1 and TRBJ1-3; D gene unclear. The CDR3 is made up of 11 amino acids. CDR1 is DFQATT and CDR2 is SNEGSKA in the germline V gene (reference sequence). With 2 bases removed from V and 4 bases from J, the gap between germline ends came to 3 bases. CDR3 coding DNA: TGCAGTGCTAGACAGGGAAACACCATATATTTT. As protein: CSARQGNTIYF.

This clone appeared a single time. The chain uses TRBV5-1 and TRBJ2-1; tentatively, D is TRBD2 (6 bases). With 6 bases removed from V and 6 bases from J, the gap between germline ends came to 16 bases. In germline, CDR1 is SGHRS, CDR2 YFSETQ. The CDR3 covers 14 residues. This CDR3 is CASTRDLGTNEQFF. The CDR3 DNA sequence: TGCGCCAGCACGAGGGACTTGGGCACCAATGAGCAGTTCTTC.

The genes are TRBV6-5 and TRBJ1-1; D is ambiguous. The germline V gene has CDR1 MNHEY and CDR2 SVGAGI. Trimming removed 4 bases from V and 5 bases from J, with 14 bases in between. The CDR3 spans 14 residues. This chain's CDR3 is CASSSPGIRTEAFF. The CDR3, as DNA: TGTGCCAGCAGTTCCCCGGGAATTCGGACTGAAGCTTTCTTT.

The table lists this clone with a few counts. The rearrangement uses TRBV27 and TRBJ1-1, with D possibly TRBD1 on 6 matching bases. The ends were cut back, 8 bases at V and 6 bases at J, with 10 bases in the middle. Germline-derived CDR1 and CDR2 are MNHEY and SMNVEV (reference sequence). CDR3 length: 11 amino acids. CDR3 in DNA: TGTGCCAGCGGAACAGGGTCTGAAGCTTTCTTT. As protein: CASGTGSEAFF.